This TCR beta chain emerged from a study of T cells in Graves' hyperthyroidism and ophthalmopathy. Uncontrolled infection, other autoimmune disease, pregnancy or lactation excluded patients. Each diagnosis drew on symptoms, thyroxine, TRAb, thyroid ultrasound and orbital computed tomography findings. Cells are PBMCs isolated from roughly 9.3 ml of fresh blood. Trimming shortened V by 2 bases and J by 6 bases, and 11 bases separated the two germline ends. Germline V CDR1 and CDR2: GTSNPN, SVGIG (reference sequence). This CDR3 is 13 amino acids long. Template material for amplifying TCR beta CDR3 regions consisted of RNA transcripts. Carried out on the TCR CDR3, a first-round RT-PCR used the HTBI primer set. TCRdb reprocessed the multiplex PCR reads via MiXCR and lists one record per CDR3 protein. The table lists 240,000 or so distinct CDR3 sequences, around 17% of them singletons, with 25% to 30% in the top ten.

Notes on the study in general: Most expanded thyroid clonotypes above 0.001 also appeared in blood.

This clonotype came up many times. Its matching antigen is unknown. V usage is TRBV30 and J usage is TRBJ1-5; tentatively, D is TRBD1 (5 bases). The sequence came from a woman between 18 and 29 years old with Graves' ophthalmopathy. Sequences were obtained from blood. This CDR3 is CAWSIGVTQPQHF. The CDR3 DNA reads TGTGCCTGGAGTATAGGGGTGACTCAGCCCCAGCATTTT.